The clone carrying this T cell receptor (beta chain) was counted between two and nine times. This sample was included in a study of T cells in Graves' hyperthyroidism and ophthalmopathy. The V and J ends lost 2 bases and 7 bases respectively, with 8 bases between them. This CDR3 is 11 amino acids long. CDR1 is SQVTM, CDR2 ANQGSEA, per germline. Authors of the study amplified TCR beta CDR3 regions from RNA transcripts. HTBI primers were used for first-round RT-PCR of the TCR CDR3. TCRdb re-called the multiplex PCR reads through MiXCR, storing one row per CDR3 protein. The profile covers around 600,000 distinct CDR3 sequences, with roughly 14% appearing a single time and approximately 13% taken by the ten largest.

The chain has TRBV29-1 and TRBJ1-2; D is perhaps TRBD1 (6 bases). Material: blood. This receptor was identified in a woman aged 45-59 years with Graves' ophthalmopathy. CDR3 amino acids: CSVETGFGYTF. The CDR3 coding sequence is TGCAGCGTTGAAACAGGGTTTGGCTACACCTTC. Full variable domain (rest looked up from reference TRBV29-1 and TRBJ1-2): SAVISQKPSRDICQRGTSLTIQCQVDSQVTMMFWYRQQPGQSLTLIATANQGSEATYESGFVIDKFPISRPNLTFSTLTVSNMSPEDSSIYLCSVETGFGYTFGSGTRLTVV.